This entry describes one TCR beta chain. This sample was taken from a study of blood T cell repertoires in COVID-19. Study-wide background: Samples representing acute and convalescent COVID-19 were sourced from the United States, Italy and Spain. The cDNA or gDNA used as material had been derived from T cells, B-cell-depleted T cells, or PBMCs.

J gave up 5 bases and V 4 bases, and 4 bases lay outside the gene matches. Germline lookup yields CDR1 MDHEN and CDR2 SYDVKM. This CDR3 comprises 13 residues. As originally analysed: It was from reference gene primer amplification that nucleated cell counts were estimated. The assay was immunoSEQ multiplex PCR, and TCRdb's table has in-frame clones only and misses some. Clonal size and the V and J genes are those of that table, whereas D and trimming came from the DNA. Among about 190,000 clones listed, over 75% were seen once. The source material was peripheral blood. This chain joins TRBV28 and TRBJ1-2, with TRBD1 matching 7 bases. This receptor was obtained from a woman in her thirties or forties who had recovered from COVID-19. For the CDR3, the DNA is TGTGCCAGCAGTTCGACAGGGATATATGGCTACACCTTC. This encodes CASSSTGIYGYTF.